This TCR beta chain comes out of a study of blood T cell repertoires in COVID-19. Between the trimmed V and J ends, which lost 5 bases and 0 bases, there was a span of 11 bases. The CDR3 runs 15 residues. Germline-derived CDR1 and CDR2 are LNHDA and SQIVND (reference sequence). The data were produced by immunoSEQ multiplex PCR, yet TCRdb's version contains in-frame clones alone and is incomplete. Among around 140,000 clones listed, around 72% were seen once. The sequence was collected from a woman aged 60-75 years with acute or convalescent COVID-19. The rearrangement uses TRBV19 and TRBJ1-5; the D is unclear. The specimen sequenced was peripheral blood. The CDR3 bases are TGTGCCAGTAGTCGCACAGAATATAGCAATCAGCCCCAGCATTTT. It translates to CASSRTEYSNQPQHF.